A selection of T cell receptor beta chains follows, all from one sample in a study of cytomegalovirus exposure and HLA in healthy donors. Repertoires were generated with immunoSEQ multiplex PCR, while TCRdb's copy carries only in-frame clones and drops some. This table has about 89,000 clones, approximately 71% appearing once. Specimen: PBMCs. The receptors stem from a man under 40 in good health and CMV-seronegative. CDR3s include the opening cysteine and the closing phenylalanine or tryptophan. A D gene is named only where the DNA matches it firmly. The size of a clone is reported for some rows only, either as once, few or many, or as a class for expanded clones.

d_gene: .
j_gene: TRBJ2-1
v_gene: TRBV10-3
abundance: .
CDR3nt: TGTGCCATCAGTGAAATCGGTTACAATGAGCAGTTCTTC
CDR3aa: CAISEIGYNEQFF

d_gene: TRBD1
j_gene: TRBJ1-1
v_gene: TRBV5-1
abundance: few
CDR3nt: TGCGCCAGCAGTCGGACAGGGGGCCGGGAGACTGAAGCTTTCTTT
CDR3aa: CASSRTGGRETEAFF

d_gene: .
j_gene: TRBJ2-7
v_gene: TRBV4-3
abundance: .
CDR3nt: TGCGCCAGCAGCCATGCCCAGGGGTACGAGCAGTACTTC
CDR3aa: CASSHAQGYEQYF

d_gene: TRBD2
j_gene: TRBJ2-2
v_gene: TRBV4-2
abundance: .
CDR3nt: TGTGCCAGCAGCCAGGACCGGACGGGGGGGCCGAACACCGGGGAGCTGTTTTTT
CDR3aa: CASSQDRTGGPNTGELFF

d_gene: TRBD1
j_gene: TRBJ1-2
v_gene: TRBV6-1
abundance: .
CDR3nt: TGTGCCAGCAGTGTACAGGGGCGCTATGGCTACACCTTC
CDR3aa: CASSVQGRYGYTF

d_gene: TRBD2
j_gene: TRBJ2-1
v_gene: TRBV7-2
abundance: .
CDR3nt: TGTGCCAGCAGGCTTAGCGGGAGTTGGTCCTACAATGAGCAGTTCTTC
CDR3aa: CASRLSGSWSYNEQFF

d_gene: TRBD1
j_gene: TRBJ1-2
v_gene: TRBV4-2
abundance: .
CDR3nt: TGTGCCAGCAGCCAAGATGTGGGACAGGGGGCGTACTATGGCTACACCTTC
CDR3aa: CASSQDVGQGAYYGYTF

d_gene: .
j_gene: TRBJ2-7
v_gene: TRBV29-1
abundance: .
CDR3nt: TGCAGCGTTCGATCTAACAGCCTCCCGATGCACGAGCAGTACTTC
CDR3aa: CSVRSNSLPMHEQYF

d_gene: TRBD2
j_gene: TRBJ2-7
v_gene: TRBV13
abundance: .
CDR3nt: TGTGCCAGCAGCTTATTTGGGAGGGCCTACGAGCAGTACTTC
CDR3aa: CASSLFGRAYEQYF

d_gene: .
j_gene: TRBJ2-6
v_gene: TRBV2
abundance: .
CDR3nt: TGTGCCAGCAGTGATGAAGGGAGGGGGGCCAACGTCCTGACTTTC
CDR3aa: CASSDEGRGANVLTF

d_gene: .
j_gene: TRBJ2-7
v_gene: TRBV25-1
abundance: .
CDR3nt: TGTGCCAGCAGTGATTCCTCCAGGGGTCTCTACGAGCAGTACTTC
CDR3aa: CASSDSSRGLYEQYF

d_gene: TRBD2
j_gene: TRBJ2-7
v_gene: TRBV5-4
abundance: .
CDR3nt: TGTGCCAGCAGCTTCGCGTACGCGGGGGGTCCCTCCTACGAGCAGTACTTC
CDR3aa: CASSFAYAGGPSYEQYF

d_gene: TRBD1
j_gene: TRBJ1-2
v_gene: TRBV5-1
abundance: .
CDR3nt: TGCGCCAGCAGCTCACAGGGGGCTAACTATGGCTACACCTTC
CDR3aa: CASSSQGANYGYTF

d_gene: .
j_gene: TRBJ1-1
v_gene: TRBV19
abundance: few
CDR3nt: TGTGCCAGTAGTATTTCGGTAGCCCTCTTCACTGAAGCTTTCTTT
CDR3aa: CASSISVALFTEAFF

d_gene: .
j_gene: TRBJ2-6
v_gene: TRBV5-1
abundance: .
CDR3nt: TGCGCCAGCAGGGGGGCGCCTGGGGCCAACGTCCTGACTTTC
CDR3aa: CASRGAPGANVLTF

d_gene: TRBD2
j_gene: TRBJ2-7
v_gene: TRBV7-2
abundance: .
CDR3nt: TGTGCCAGCAGCTTAGGCGCTAGCGGGGGGGAGTACGAGCAGTACTTC
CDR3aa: CASSLGASGGEYEQYF

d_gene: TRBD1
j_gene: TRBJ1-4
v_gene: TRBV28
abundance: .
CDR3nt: TGTGCCAGCAGTTTAGGACAGGGGAATGAAAAACTGTTTTTT
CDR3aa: CASSLGQGNEKLFF

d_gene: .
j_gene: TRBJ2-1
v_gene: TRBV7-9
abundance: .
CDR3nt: TGTGCCAGCAGCTTAGGGCAACTAGCAAAGCCTTCATGGGAGCAGTTCTTC
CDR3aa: CASSLGQLAKPSWEQFF

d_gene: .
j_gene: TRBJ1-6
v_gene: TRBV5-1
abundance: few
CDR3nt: TGCGCCAGCAGCTTGTCTGGCAGGGTGGATAATTCACCCCTCCACTTT
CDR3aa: CASSLSGRVDNSPLHF

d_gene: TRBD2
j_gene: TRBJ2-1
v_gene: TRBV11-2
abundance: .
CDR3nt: TGTGCCAGCAGCCATCGGGGGACTAGCGGGAGGGACAATGAGCAGTTCTTC
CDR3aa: CASSHRGTSGRDNEQFF

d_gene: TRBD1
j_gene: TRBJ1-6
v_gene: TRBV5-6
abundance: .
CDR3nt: TGTGCCAGCAGCTTGTCGGGACAGTATAATTCACCCCTCCACTTT
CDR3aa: CASSLSGQYNSPLHF

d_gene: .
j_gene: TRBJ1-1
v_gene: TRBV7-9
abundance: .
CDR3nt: TGTTCCAGCAGCACCCGTCGGACAGTGGCGAACACTGAAGCTTTCTTT
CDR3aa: CSSSTRRTVANTEAFF

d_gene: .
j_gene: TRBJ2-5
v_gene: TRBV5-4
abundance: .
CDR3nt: TGTGCCAGCAGCTTAACAGGGATCCAAGAGACCCAGTACTTC
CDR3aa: CASSLTGIQETQYF

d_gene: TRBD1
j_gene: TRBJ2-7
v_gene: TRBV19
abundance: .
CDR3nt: TGTGCGACGGGACAGGGGATTTACGAGCAGTACTTC
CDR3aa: CATGQGIYEQYF

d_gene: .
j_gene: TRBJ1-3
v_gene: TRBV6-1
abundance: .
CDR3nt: TGTGCCAGCAGTGAATTCGAGGGTTCACCTGGAAACACCATATATTTT
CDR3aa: CASSEFEGSPGNTIYF

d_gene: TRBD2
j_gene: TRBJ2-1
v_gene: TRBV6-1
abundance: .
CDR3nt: TGTGCCAGCAGTGAATCTGTGGGGCTAGCGGCATACAATGAGCAGTTCTTC
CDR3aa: CASSESVGLAAYNEQFF

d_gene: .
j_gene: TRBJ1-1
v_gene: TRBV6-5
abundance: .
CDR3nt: TGTGCCAGCAGCCCTTCAAACACAGGGAGCACTGAAGCTTTCTTT
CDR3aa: CASSPSNTGSTEAFF

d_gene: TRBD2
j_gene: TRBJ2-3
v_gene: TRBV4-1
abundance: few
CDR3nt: TGCGCCAGCAGCAAAACGGGACTAGCGGGGTTGGATACGCAGTATTTT
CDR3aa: CASSKTGLAGLDTQYF

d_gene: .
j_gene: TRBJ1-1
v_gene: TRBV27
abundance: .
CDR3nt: TGTGCCAGCAGTTATTCGACAGCCATGAACACTGAAGCTTTCTTT
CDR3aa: CASSYSTAMNTEAFF